Listed below are T cell receptor beta chains from one sample, sequenced in a study of patients and donors after allogeneic stem cell transplantation. TCRdb processed the RT-PCR reads anew with MiXCR; each CDR3 protein has one entry. The table lists 200,000 to 250,000 distinct CDR3 sequences, around 40% of them singletons. Sequencing input: blood, either unsorted or a sorted T cell fraction (not recorded which). The receptors shown here come from a human donor who was either an allogeneic HSCT recipient or a stem cell or donor lymphocyte infusion donor (not recorded which). It is not recorded whose cells these are; they may come from a transplant donor. Both conserved end residues are part of each CDR3. D genes are given only for firm matches. Clone size, where shown, is once, few, many, or a class for clones that have expanded.

V	J	D	size	DNA	CDR3
TRBV4-2	TRBJ2-5	TRBD1	.	TGTGCCAGCAGCCAAGAAGGGACAGGGAAAGAGACCCAGTACTTC	CASSQEGTGKETQYF
TRBV7-9	TRBJ2-1	.	.	TGTGCCAGCAGCCCCCAGTCCAGGGGGGGCTATGAGCAGTTCTTC	CASSPQSRGGYEQFF
TRBV2	TRBJ2-5	.	.	TGTGCCAGCAGTGAGTGGGAGACCCAGTACTTC	CASSEWETQYF
TRBV20-1	TRBJ1-2	.	.	TGCAGTGGATCCCGGGGTAACTATGGCTACACCTTC	CSGSRGNYGYTF
TRBV20-1	TRBJ1-2	.	few	TGCAGTGTCTCGGGTCGGGGTCCCTATGGCTACACCTTC	CSVSGRGPYGYTF
TRBV11-2	TRBJ2-1	.	.	TGTGCCAGCAGCTTAACTTCTGGCAGACCATACAATGAGCAGTTCTTC	CASSLTSGRPYNEQFF
TRBV7-9	TRBJ1-4	.	.	TGTGCCAGCAGCTTGCAGGGAGAGGATAAAAAACTGTTTTTT	CASSLQGEDKKLFF
TRBV25-1	TRBJ1-1	.	.	TGTGCCAGCAGTGACCTGGGAGGTTCCGAAGCTTTCTTT	CASSDLGGSEAFF
TRBV15	TRBJ2-2	.	.	TGTGCCACCAGGGCCGGGACGATGCACACCGGGGAGCTGTTTTTT	CATRAGTMHTGELFF
TRBV12-3/TRBV12-4	TRBJ1-1	TRBD1	.	TGTGCCAGCAGGAAAGACAGGGTTGGGCACATGAACACTGAAGCTTTCTTT	CASRKDRVGHMNTEAFF
TRBV5-1	TRBJ1-3	.	.	TGCGCCAGCAGCCCCGGGGGAGACACCATATATTTT	CASSPGGDTIYF
TRBV20-1	TRBJ1-5	.	few	TGCAGTGCTAGAGATAAGACTCGGGTCATCGGCAATCAGCCCCAGCATTTT	CSARDKTRVIGNQPQHF
TRBV12-3/TRBV12-4	TRBJ1-2	.	.	TGTGCCAGCAGGTTGGGGCTTACACCTGGGGACTTC	CASRLGLTPGDF